The sequence of this T cell receptor (beta chain) was determined in a study of blood T cell repertoires in COVID-19. Study-wide background: There were acute and convalescent COVID-19 samples, and they came from the United States, Italy and Spain.

The table lists this clone with a count of one. A Seattle source enrolled patients during active infection and followed them longitudinally. Germline V CDR1 and CDR2: LNHDA, SQIVND (reference sequence). Trimming stripped 3 bases from V and 7 bases from J, with 15 bases between. The CDR3 is 14 amino acids. Sequenced by immunoSEQ multiplex PCR; TCRdb stores in-frame clones only, minus some. The sample shows about 38,000 clones, roughly 87% of them seen only once. The rearrangement links TRBV19 to TRBJ1-2, with D unclear. The sequence was collected from a man aged 60-69 years with COVID-19, enrolled during active disease. The sample was peripheral blood. DNA of the CDR3: TGTGCCAGTAGTATTGGAACAGCCACTAGTGGCTACACCTTC. Amino acids: CASSIGTATSGYTF.